The next 30 T cell receptor beta chains were all read from a single sample in a study of T cell changes during pregnancy in multiple sclerosis. Method: immunoSEQ multiplex PCR; TCRdb's copy keeps in-frame clones and lacks some. Of tens of thousands of clones listed, about 90% are singletons. Sequenced here: CD4+ T cells from peripheral blood mononuclear cells, sampled after pregnancy. These receptors all come from a female donor in good health, enrolled as a control in a pregnancy study.

The V gene is TRBV18, the J gene TRBJ1-5; D remains unclear. V dropped 6 bases and J dropped 0 bases, with 15 bases sitting between them. CDR3 length equals 16 residues. CDR1 is KGHSH and CDR2 is LQKENI in the germline V gene. Here the CDR3 DNA reads TGTGCCAGCTCTCCCACTGCAGGTAATAGCAATCAGCCCCAGCATTTT. Protein product: CASSPTAGNSNQPQHF.

The chain employs TRBV5-1 and TRBJ1-1; possible D gene TRBD1, 6 bases. The CDR3 consists of 16 residues. The germline V gene encodes CDR1 SGHRS and CDR2 YFSETQ. V was clipped by 3 bases and J by 6 bases, with 21 bases between them. This CDR3 is CASSSGSGRGNAEAFF. As DNA, the CDR3 is TGCGCCAGCAGCTCCGGATCGGGCAGGGGAAACGCTGAAGCTTTCTTT.

This rearrangement joins TRBV7-2 to TRBJ2-7, with a tentative D call TRBD1 (5 bases). The CDR3 runs 12 residues. Looked up from germline, CDR1 is SGHTA and CDR2 is FQGNSA. Trimming removed 4 bases from V and 2 bases from J, with 6 bases in between. The CDR3: CASSSRAYEQYF. CDR3 coding DNA: TGTGCCAGCAGCTCCAGGGCCTACGAGCAGTACTTC.

V and J are TRBV5-1 and TRBJ1-2; possible D gene TRBD1, 5 bases. The CDR3 runs to 16 residues. Germline V gives CDR1 SGHRS, CDR2 YFSETQ. Trimming removed 0 bases at V and 7 bases at J, with 19 bases between. CDR3 nucleotides: TGCGCCAGCAGCTTGGCCCGAATGACGGGGGACGCTGGCTACACCTTC. This translates into CASSLARMTGDAGYTF.

In DNA form, the CDR3 reads TGTGCCAGCTCGCGCATTAAACAGGGGCTCCGAGATGGCTACACCTTC. Translating gives CASSRIKQGLRDGYTF. This rearrangement joins TRBV18 to TRBJ1-2, with 7 bases fitting TRBD1. This CDR3 region has 16 residues. CDR1 and CDR2 from the germline V gene are KGHSH and LQKENI. V shed 6 bases and J 6 bases; nucleotides not matched to a gene: 16. The whole variable domain, filled in from reference TRBV18 and TRBJ1-2, reads NAGVMQNPRHLVRRRGQEARLRCSPMKGHSHVYWYRQLPEEGLKFMVYLQKENIIDESGMPKERFSAEFPKEGPSILRIQQVVRGDSAAYFCASSRIKQGLRDGYTFGSGTRLTVV.

This chain joins TRBV7-8 and TRBJ2-7; D is unresolved. The CDR3 consists of 13 residues. Trimming removed 1 base from V and 6 bases from J, with 10 bases in between. CDR1 and CDR2 (germline): SGHVS, FQNEAQ. The CDR3 DNA reads TGTGCCAGCAGCTTAGAGTACAGCAGCGAGCAGTACTTC. Translated: CASSLEYSSEQYF.

The chain recombines TRBV7-6 with TRBJ2-3; D perhaps matches TRBD2 (5 bases). CDR3 size: 15 residues. The germline V gene has CDR1 SGHVS and CDR2 FNYEAQ. The V end was cut by 5 bases, the J end by 1 base, with 13 bases between. The CDR3 protein is CASSPGVTGTDTQYF. The CDR3, as DNA: TGTGCCAGCAGCCCCGGGGTTACAGGCACAGATACGCAGTATTTT.

The chain uses TRBV4-2 and TRBJ1-4; 8 bases are shared with TRBD1. Germline V gives CDR1 LGHNA, CDR2 YNFKEQ. The CDR3 has 15 amino acids. V was pared by 1 base and J by 8 bases, with 6 bases of the junction left unmatched. The CDR3 region has the DNA TGTGCCAGCAGCCAAGCGTGGGGACAGGACGAAAAACTGTTTTTT. Translating it yields CASSQAWGQDEKLFF.

The V call is TRBV7-9, the J call TRBJ1-2; D is ambiguous. CDR1 is SEHNR and CDR2 is FQNEAQ in the germline V gene (reference sequence). This CDR3 has 15 residues. V was clipped by 0 bases and J by 4 bases, with 12 bases between them. CDR3: CASSLAGRPSYGYTF. The DNA for the CDR3 is TGTGCCAGCAGCTTAGCGGGCAGGCCCAGCTATGGCTACACCTTC.

The chain combines TRBV7-8 with TRBJ1-4, with D possibly TRBD1 on 6 matching bases. The CDR3 covers 15 residues. Trimming stripped 1 base from V and 1 base from J, with 7 bases between. CDR1 SGHVS and CDR2 FQNEAQ come from the germline V gene. In DNA form, the CDR3 reads TGTGCCAGCAGCTTAGGCAGGGGAACTAATGAAAAACTGTTTTTT. Residues: CASSLGRGTNEKLFF.

This clone was seen a few times. V is TRBV20-1 and J is TRBJ2-1, with D unclear. This CDR3 comprises 11 residues. The germline CDR1 and CDR2 sequences are DFQATT and SNEGSKA (reference sequence). V was clipped by 6 bases and J by 11 bases, with 14 bases between them. CDR3 DNA: TGCAGTGCGCCCCTAGAGGTTAAGCAGTTCTTC. Protein product: CSAPLEVKQFF.

The rearrangement links TRBV7-3 to TRBJ2-2, with TRBD2 matching 8 bases. Germline V gives CDR1 SGHTA, CDR2 FQGTGA. CDR3 length: 15 amino acids. J was trimmed by 4 bases and V by 2 bases; bases with no gene match: 3. This chain's CDR3 is CASSLSGRATGELFF. For the CDR3, the DNA is TGTGCCAGCAGCTTATCCGGGAGGGCCACCGGGGAGCTGTTTTTT.

The V gene is TRBV5-4, the J gene TRBJ1-2, with TRBD1 identical over 8 bases. V trimming: 1 base; J trimming: 6 bases; junction bases outside the gene matches: 2. The CDR3 extends over 13 amino acids. Looked up from germline, CDR1 is SGHNT and CDR2 is YYREEE (reference sequence). CDR3 in amino acids: CASSLKDRDGYTF. DNA of the CDR3: TGTGCCAGCAGCTTGAAGGACAGGGATGGCTACACCTTC. Drawing the rest from reference TRBV5-4 and TRBJ1-2, the complete variable domain is ETGVTQSPTHLIKTRGQQVTLRCSSQSGHNTVSWYQQALGQGPQFIFQYYREEENGRGNFPPRFSGLQFPNYSSELNVNALELDDSALYLCASSLKDRDGYTFGSGTRLTVV.

This clone appeared a few times. This chain connects TRBV4-1 to TRBJ1-2; the match to TRBD1 covers 11 bases. Germline CDR1 and CDR2: MGHRA and YSYEKL. The CDR3 covers 20 residues. J was trimmed by 3 bases and V by 2 bases; bases with no gene match: 17. CDR3 coding DNA: TGCGCCAGCAGCCAAAAGAGGGACCCGGACAGGGGGCCCTCCGACTATGGCTACACCTTC. Amino acids: CASSQKRDPDRGPSDYGYTF.

The chain recombines TRBV20-1 with TRBJ2-7, with TRBD2 as a possible D gene (6 bases). The CDR3 loop spans 11 amino acids. Trimming stripped 1 base from V and 7 bases from J, with 8 bases between. CDR1 is DFQATT, CDR2 SNEGSKA, per germline (reference sequence). CDR3 nucleotides: TGCAGTGCTAGAGCCCTAGCGGAGCAGTACTTC. It encodes CSARALAEQYF.

The chain links TRBV7-3 to TRBJ2-6, with no clear D. Germline CDR1 is SGHTA and CDR2 is FQGTGA. This CDR3 comprises 14 residues. V was clipped by 4 bases and J by 4 bases, with 8 bases between them. CDR3 residues: CASSSQTGANVLTF. As DNA, the CDR3 is TGTGCCAGCAGCTCTCAAACAGGGGCCAACGTCCTGACTTTC.

The V gene is TRBV7-2, the J gene TRBJ1-5, with TRBD1 matching 7 bases. CDR1 and CDR2 (germline): SGHTA, FQGNSA. Losses at the gene ends were 5 bases for V and 9 bases for J; bases not matched to a gene: 7. The CDR3 spans 13 residues. This CDR3 reads CASSDRVGPPQHF. The CDR3, as DNA: TGTGCCAGCAGCGACAGGGTAGGCCCGCCCCAGCATTTT.

This clone was observed a few times. The chain joins TRBV28 to TRBJ1-5; a possible D gene is TRBD1 (6 bases). Germline CDR1 and CDR2: MDHEN and SYDVKM. Trimming took off 3 bases at V and 6 bases at J, with 9 bases between the two ends. This CDR3 contains 13 residues. The CDR3 DNA follows: TGTGCCAGCAGTTTGGGGGCCATTCAGCCCCAGCATTTT. It encodes CASSLGAIQPQHF.

V gene TRBV7-2 combines with J gene TRBJ1-1; D possibly corresponds to TRBD1 (5 bases). Germline CDR1 SGHTA, CDR2 FQGNSA. Trimming removed 1 base from V and 1 base from J, with 10 bases in between. The CDR3 has 15 residues. CDR3 loop: CASSLELGANTEAFF. CDR3 in DNA: TGTGCCAGCAGCTTAGAGTTAGGGGCGAACACTGAAGCTTTCTTT.

This clone appeared once. The chain recombines TRBV11-2 with TRBJ2-1; 11 bases are shared with TRBD2. The germline V gene encodes CDR1 SGHAT and CDR2 FQNNGV. V lost 6 bases, J lost 8 bases, and 9 bases stayed unmatched. CDR3 length: 15 residues. As DNA, the CDR3 is TGTGCCAGCAGTGCCGGGCTAGCGGGGGGACATGAGCAGTTCTTC. Translated, it gives CASSAGLAGGHEQFF.

V gene TRBV5-1 combines with J gene TRBJ1-1; D perhaps matches TRBD1 (6 bases). This CDR3 spans 14 amino acids. Germline values: CDR1 SGHRS, CDR2 YFSETQ. Trimming shortened V by 2 bases and J by 2 bases, and 10 bases separated the two germline ends. The chain's CDR3 is CASSFLQGNTEAFF. The CDR3 DNA follows: TGCGCCAGCAGCTTCCTACAGGGAAACACTGAAGCTTTCTTT.

This clone was observed a single time. J is TRBJ2-1 and V is TRBV10-3; D is perhaps TRBD1 (6 bases). The V end lost 6 bases, the J end lost 0 bases, and 15 bases lay between the germline ends. The germline gives CDR1 ENHRY, CDR2 SYGVKD. The CDR3 is made up of 16 amino acids. The CDR3 region is CAIRGQQGSSYNEQFF. The DNA for the CDR3 is TGTGCCATCAGAGGGCAACAGGGTTCCTCCTACAATGAGCAGTTCTTC.

The gene calls are TRBV4-1 and TRBJ1-6; no definite D call. Trimming removed 3 bases from V and 5 bases from J, with 2 bases in between. The CDR3 covers 12 residues. Germline V gene sequence: CDR1 MGHRA, CDR2 YSYEKL. CDR3 coding DNA: TGCGCCAGCAGCCACAATAATTCACCCCTCCACTTT. Amino acid sequence: CASSHNNSPLHF.

This chain uses TRBV27 with TRBJ2-3; a possible D gene is TRBD1 (6 bases). V lost 5 bases to trimming and J lost 7 bases, with 10 bases between them. Per germline, CDR1 MNHEY and CDR2 SMNVEV (reference sequence). This CDR3 is built from 12 residues. The CDR3 coding sequence is TGTGCCAGCAGTCTTGGGGGCCATACGCAGTATTTT. Its protein is CASSLGGHTQYF.

This clone was found once. This chain uses TRBV7-6 with TRBJ1-5; 8 bases line up with TRBD1. The junction had 3 bases not matched to a gene; V was cut back by 1 base and J by 4 bases. The CDR3 has 15 amino acids. Per the germline V gene, CDR1 is SGHVS and CDR2 is FNYEAQ. CDR3 DNA sequence: TGTGCCAGCAGCTTAGGGACAGGGTTTAATCAGCCCCAGCATTTT. It specifies CASSLGTGFNQPQHF.

V gene TRBV19 combines with J gene TRBJ1-1; D call uncertain. V lost 4 bases and J 3 bases, leaving 9 bases between the germline ends. CDR1 is LNHDA and CDR2 is SQIVND in the germline V gene (reference sequence). This CDR3 is built from 13 residues. CDR3 sequence: CASSTERDTEAFF. DNA for the CDR3: TGTGCCAGTAGTACGGAGCGGGACACTGAAGCTTTCTTT.

This rearrangement joins TRBV18 to TRBJ1-6; maybe TRBD1 (6 bases). Germline CDR1 KGHSH, CDR2 LQKENI. V dropped 6 bases and J dropped 10 bases, with 13 bases sitting between them. The CDR3 spans 13 residues. The CDR3 sequence is CASSDSSGSPLHF. The CDR3 bases are TGTGCCAGCTCGGACAGCTCGGGGTCACCCCTCCACTTT.

V and J are TRBV7-3 and TRBJ2-1; 7 nucleotides align to TRBD1. V lost 5 bases, J lost 9 bases, and 7 bases stayed unmatched. This CDR3 is 13 amino acids long. Per germline, CDR1 SGHTA and CDR2 FQGTGA. The CDR3 DNA sequence: TGTGCCAGCAGCCCGGACAGGCCTAGTGAGCAGTTCTTC. Translating gives CASSPDRPSEQFF.

This chain connects TRBV6-1 to TRBJ2-2; D might be TRBD1 (6 bases). CDR3 length: 16 residues. The V and J ends lost 4 bases and 4 bases respectively, with 16 bases between them. Germline V gene data show CDR1 as MNHNS and CDR2 as SASEGT. Written as DNA, the CDR3 is TGTGCCAGCAGTGTCCTGACAGGTGGTAGCACCGGGGAGCTGTTTTTT. Translation gives CASSVLTGGSTGELFF.

The J gene is TRBJ1-4, the V gene TRBV9; TRBD1 aligns across 7 bases. The CDR3 spans 16 residues. CDR1 is SGDLS and CDR2 is YYNGEE in the germline V gene. V lost 4 bases to trimming and J lost 5 bases; unmatched junction nucleotides: 11. CDR3 residues: CASSPQPQGRNEKLFF. CDR3 in DNA: TGTGCCAGCAGCCCTCAACCACAGGGGAGGAATGAAAAACTGTTTTTT.